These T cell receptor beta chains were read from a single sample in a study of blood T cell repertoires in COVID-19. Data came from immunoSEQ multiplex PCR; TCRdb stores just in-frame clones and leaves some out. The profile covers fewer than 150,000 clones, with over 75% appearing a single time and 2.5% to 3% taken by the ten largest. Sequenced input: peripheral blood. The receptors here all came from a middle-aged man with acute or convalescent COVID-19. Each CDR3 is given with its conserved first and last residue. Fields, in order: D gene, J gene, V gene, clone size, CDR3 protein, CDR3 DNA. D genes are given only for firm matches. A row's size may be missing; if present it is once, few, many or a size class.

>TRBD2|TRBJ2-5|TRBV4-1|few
CASSQGLAGLQETQYF
TGCGCCAGCAGCCAAGGCCTAGCGGGGCTACAAGAGACCCAGTACTTC
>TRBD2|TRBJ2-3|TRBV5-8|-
CASIGSSGRRTKQYF
TGTGCCAGCATTGGGTCTAGCGGGAGGAGGACCAAGCAGTATTTT
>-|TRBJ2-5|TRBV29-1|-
CSVEDRTGLETQYF
TGCAGCGTTGAAGATCGTACAGGGCTAGAGACCCAGTACTTC
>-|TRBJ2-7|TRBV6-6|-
CASSYLEEQYF
TGTGCCAGCAGTTACTTGGAGGAGCAGTACTTC
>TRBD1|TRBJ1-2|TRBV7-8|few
CASSFRGSYGYTF
TGTGCCAGCAGCTTCAGGGGGTCCTATGGCTACACCTTC
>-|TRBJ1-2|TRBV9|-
CASSLRGSGGYTF
TGTGCCAGCAGTCTCAGGGGATCGGGTGGCTACACCTTC
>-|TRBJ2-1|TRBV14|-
CASSNDRTAYNEQFF
TGTGCCAGCAGCAACGATCGGACAGCCTACAATGAGCAGTTCTTC
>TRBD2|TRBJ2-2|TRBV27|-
CASSLRGDGYTGELFF
TGTGCCAGCAGTTTACGGGGGGACGGCTACACCGGGGAGCTGTTTTTT
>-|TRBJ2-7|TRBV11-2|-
CASSLAPALYEQYF
TGTGCCAGCAGCTTAGCCCCAGCGTTATACGAGCAGTACTTC
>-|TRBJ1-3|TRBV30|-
CAWKQGHSGNTIYF
TGTGCCTGGAAGCAGGGCCACTCTGGAAACACCATATATTTT
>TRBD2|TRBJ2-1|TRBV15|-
CATSPGLAGVNEQFF
TGTGCCACCAGCCCCGGACTAGCGGGAGTCAATGAGCAGTTCTTC
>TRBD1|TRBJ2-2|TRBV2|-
CASRDRGRTGELFF
TGTGCCAGCAGAGACAGGGGCCGGACCGGGGAGCTGTTTTTT
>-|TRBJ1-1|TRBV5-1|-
CASSLEVGLGHTEAFF
TGCGCCAGCAGCTTGGAAGTGGGACTGGGGCACACTGAAGCTTTCTTT
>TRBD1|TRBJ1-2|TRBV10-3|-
CAISDRDSSNYGYTF
TGTGCCATCAGTGACCGGGACAGCTCTAACTATGGCTACACCTTC
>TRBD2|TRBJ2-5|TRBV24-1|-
CATSEASGVRTQYF
TGTGCCACCAGTGAGGCTAGCGGGGTCCGGACCCAGTACTTC
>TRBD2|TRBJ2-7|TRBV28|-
CARSLPGAGGRYEQYF
TGTGCCCGCAGTTTACCCGGGGCGGGGGGGCGCTACGAGCAGTACTTC
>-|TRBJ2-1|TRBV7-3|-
CASSSSLTDEQFF
TGTGCCAGCAGCTCCTCCCTCACGGATGAGCAGTTCTTC
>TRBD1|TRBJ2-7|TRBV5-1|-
CASSSEDRGRQYF
TGCGCCAGCAGCTCCGAGGACAGGGGCCGGCAGTACTTC
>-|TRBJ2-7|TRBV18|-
CASSHDRTSLSYEQYF
TGTGCCAGCTCACATGATCGGACATCGCTATCCTACGAGCAGTACTTC
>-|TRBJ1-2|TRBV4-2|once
CASSQGPSRDSNGYTF
TGTGCCAGCAGCCAAGGCCCCAGCCGGGACTCAAATGGCTACACCTTC
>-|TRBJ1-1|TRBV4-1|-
CASSQGREDTEAFF
TGCGCCAGCAGCCAAGGCCGGGAGGACACTGAAGCTTTCTTT
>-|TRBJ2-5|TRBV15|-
CATIRGGAGASTQYF
TGTGCCACCATAAGGGGTGGGGCAGGGGCCTCGACCCAGTACTTC
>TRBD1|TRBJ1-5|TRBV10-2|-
CASRRGQGGNDGPQHF
TGCGCCAGCAGAAGAGGACAGGGCGGGAACGACGGGCCCCAGCATTTT
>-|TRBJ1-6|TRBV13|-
CASSQTGESSYNSPLHF
TGTGCCAGCAGCCAGACGGGGGAGAGCTCCTATAATTCACCCCTCCACTTT
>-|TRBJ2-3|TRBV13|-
CASSPPRSTDTQYF
TGTGCCAGCAGCCCCCCCCGTTCCACAGATACGCAGTATTTT
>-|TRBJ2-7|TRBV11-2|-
CASSLESPAGFSYEQYF
TGTGCCAGCAGCTTAGAATCTCCCGCAGGGTTCTCCTACGAGCAGTACTTC